This paragraph covers one T cell receptor beta chain sequence. With V trimmed by 9 bases and J by 1 base, 7 bases remained unmatched. The germline V gene encodes CDR1 SGHRS and CDR2 YFSETQ. The CDR3 runs 14 residues. Sample time point: pretreatment peripheral blood. TCRdb keeps only in-frame clones here, not all; method: immunoSEQ multiplex PCR. Of roughly 130,000 clones listed, roughly 80% are singletons. This sample stems from a study of PD-L1 blockade in urothelial cancer. The clonotype comes from a man between 50 and 59 years old with urothelial cancer. The sample in question was PBMCs, obtained around atezolizumab (anti-PD-L1) treatment. This chain links TRBV5-1 with TRBJ2-1; 7 bases agree with TRBD1. For the CDR3, the DNA is TGCGCCACCCACAGGGGCTGGTCCTACAATGAGCAGTTCTTC. It codes for CATHRGWSYNEQFF.